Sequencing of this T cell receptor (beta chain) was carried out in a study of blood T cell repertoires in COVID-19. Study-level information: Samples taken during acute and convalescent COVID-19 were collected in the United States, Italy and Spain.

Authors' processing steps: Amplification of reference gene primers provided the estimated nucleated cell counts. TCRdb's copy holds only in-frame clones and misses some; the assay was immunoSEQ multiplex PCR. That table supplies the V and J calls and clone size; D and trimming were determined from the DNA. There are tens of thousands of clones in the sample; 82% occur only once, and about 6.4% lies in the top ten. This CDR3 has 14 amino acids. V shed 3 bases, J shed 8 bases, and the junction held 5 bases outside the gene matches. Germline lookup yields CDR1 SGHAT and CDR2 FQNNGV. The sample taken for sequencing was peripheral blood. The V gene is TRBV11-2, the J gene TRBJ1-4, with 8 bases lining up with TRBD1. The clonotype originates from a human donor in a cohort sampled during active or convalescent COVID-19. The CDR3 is CASSFRGPREKLFF. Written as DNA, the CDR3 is TGTGCCAGCAGCTTCAGGGGGCCGAGAGAAAAACTGTTTTTT.